These T cell receptor beta chains were read from a single sample in a study of T-cell memory formation after mild COVID-19. One entry per CDR3 protein results from TCRdb running MiXCR on the 5' RACE reads. The sample holds approximately 260,000 distinct CDR3 sequences, roughly 17% seen once. Sequenced input: PBMCs or a T cell subset sorted from them (not recorded which). These receptors came from a man aged 18 to 30 who had mild COVID-19 (a few samples of this study predate the infection). Cell type and time point are not known. CDR3s include the opening cysteine and the closing phenylalanine or tryptophan. A D gene is named only where the DNA matches it firmly. Some rows mark clone size as missing; the rest say once, few, many or name a class of expanded clone.

d_call j_call v_call clone_size cdr3_nt cdr3_aa
. TRBJ2-3 TRBV2 few TGTGCCAGCAGTGAGTCAGATACGCAGTATTTT CASSESDTQYF
. TRBJ2-2 TRBV4-3 few TGCGCCAGCAGCGATCGGGGATCGAACACCGGGGAGCTGTTTTTT CASSDRGSNTGELFF
. TRBJ1-4 TRBV5-1 few TGCGCCAGCAGGAATCCCCGCACTAATGAAAAACTGTTTTTT CASRNPRTNEKLFF
TRBD1 TRBJ2-3 TRBV7-3 . TGTGCCAGCAGCGGCCAGGGGGCCAGAGCAGATACGCAGTATTTT CASSGQGARADTQYF
TRBD1 TRBJ1-5 TRBV20-1 . TGCAGTGCTGGACAGGGGGCTTCTAGCAATCAGCCCCAGCATTTT CSAGQGASSNQPQHF
TRBD1 TRBJ1-5 TRBV6-6 . TGTGCCAGCAGTTATCCCACCGGACAGGGGAGTCAGCCCCAGCATTTT CASSYPTGQGSQPQHF
. TRBJ2-3 TRBV25-1 . TGTGCCAGCAGTTTGTACGGGACTCCGGCCGACACGCAGTATTTT CASSLYGTPADTQYF
TRBD2 TRBJ2-3 TRBV12-3/TRBV12-4 . TGTGCCAGCAGTTTAACCGGCGGGGGGGAGGACACGCAGTATTTT CASSLTGGGEDTQYF
. TRBJ2-2 TRBV12-3/TRBV12-4 many TGTGCCAGCAGTTTAGATACCAGAGGGGGGGAGCTGTTTTTT CASSLDTRGGELFF
. TRBJ1-5 TRBV20-1 many TGCAGTGCTAGTGCAGGGGATAGGTATCAGCCCCAGCATTTT CSASAGDRYQPQHF
. TRBJ1-1 TRBV7-2 . TGTGCCAGCAGCCCCGAAGGGGCTTTCTTT CASSPEGAFF
. TRBJ1-2 TRBV4-3 . TGCGCCAGCAGCCAAGATTTATGGCAGAACTATGGCTACACCTTC CASSQDLWQNYGYTF
. TRBJ1-1 TRBV12-3/TRBV12-4 few TGTGCCAGCAGTTTAAACCCAAACACTGAAGCTTTCTTT CASSLNPNTEAFF
. TRBJ1-1 TRBV7-9 . TGTGCCAGCAGCCTGAGGGACTTCACTGAAGCTTTCTTT CASSLRDFTEAFF
TRBD2 TRBJ2-2 TRBV11-2 many TGTGCCAGCTGGGAGGGGTACACCGGGGAGCTGTTTTTT CASWEGYTGELFF
. TRBJ1-2 TRBV7-2 . TGTGCCAGCAGCTCCCGAAGGCAGGGCAGCTCCCTCGTTGGCTACACCTTC CASSSRRQGSSLVGYTF
TRBD1 TRBJ1-2 TRBV7-3 . TGTGCCAGCTCTCAACAGGGGAACTATGGCTACACCTTC CASSQQGNYGYTF
TRBD1 TRBJ1-3 TRBV30 . TGTGCCTGGAGTACAGGGGCTATTGGAAACACCATATATTTT CAWSTGAIGNTIYF
TRBD1 TRBJ1-2 TRBV5-1 . TGCGCCAGCAGCTATAGGGGGCAAGGCTACACCTTC CASSYRGQGYTF
. TRBJ2-2 TRBV5-1 . TGCGCCAGCAGCTTGGCGGCAGAGGGGGACGGGGAGCTGTTTTTT CASSLAAEGDGELFF
TRBD1 TRBJ1-2 TRBV12-3/TRBV12-4 few TGTGCCAGCAGTCAGGACAGGGACGCTAACTATGGCTACACCTTC CASSQDRDANYGYTF
TRBD1 TRBJ1-2 TRBV4-3 . TGCGCCAGCAGCCAAGATCTACAGGGGCGGGATGGCTACACCTTC CASSQDLQGRDGYTF
. TRBJ2-3 TRBV4-3 once TGCGCCAGCAGCCAGGCAGAGTCAGATACGCAGTATTTT CASSQAESDTQYF
TRBD1 TRBJ2-1 TRBV5-4 many TGTGCCAGCAGCCCCCCCGGGCAGGGGGCGATCAATGAGCAGTTCTTC CASSPPGQGAINEQFF
TRBD2 TRBJ2-1 TRBV29-1 . TGCAGCGTTGAAGAGGCTAGCGGGGGGTCCATTAATGAGCAGTTCTTC CSVEEASGGSINEQFF
TRBD2 TRBJ2-5 TRBV4-1 few TGCGCCAGCAGCCAAGTAGCGGGGTCCCAAGAGACCCAGTACTTC CASSQVAGSQETQYF
TRBD2 TRBJ2-1 TRBV7-2 few TGTGCCAGCAGCCTTAGCGGGGATGGAAGCAATGAGCAGTTCTTC CASSLSGDGSNEQFF